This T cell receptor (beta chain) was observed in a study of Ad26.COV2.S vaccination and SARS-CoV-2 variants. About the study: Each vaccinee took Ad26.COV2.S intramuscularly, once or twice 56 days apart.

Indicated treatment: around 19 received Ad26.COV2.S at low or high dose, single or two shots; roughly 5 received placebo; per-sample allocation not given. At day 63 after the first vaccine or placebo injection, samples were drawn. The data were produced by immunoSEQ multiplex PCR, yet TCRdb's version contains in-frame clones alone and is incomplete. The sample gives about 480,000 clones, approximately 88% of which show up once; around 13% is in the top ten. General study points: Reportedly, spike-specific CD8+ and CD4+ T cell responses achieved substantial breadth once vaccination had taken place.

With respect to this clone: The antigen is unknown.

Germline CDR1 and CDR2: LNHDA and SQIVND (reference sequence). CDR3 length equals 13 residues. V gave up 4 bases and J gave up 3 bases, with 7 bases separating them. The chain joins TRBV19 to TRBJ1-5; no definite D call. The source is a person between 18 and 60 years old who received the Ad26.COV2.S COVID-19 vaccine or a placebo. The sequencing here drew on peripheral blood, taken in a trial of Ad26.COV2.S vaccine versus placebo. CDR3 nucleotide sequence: TGTGCCAGTAGTACCCAAGACAATCAGCCCCAGCATTTT. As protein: CASSTQDNQPQHF.